Listed below are T cell receptor beta chains from one sample, sequenced in a study of OX40 agonist ivuxolimab in advanced cancers. Only in-frame clones appear in the TCRdb table, and some are missing; sequencing was by immunoSEQ multiplex PCR. This sample has under 70,000 clones, with roughly four fifths found just once. The source was CD4+ or CD8+ T cells sorted from blood, collected in a trial of the OX40 agonist ivuxolimab. These receptors originate from an adult with an advanced solid tumor such as melanoma, head and neck, liver or kidney cancer. CDR3s include the opening cysteine and the closing phenylalanine or tryptophan. D genes are given only for firm matches. Part of the rows lack a size; the others show once, few, many or a class for expanded clones.

abundance | j_gene | d_gene | v_gene | CDR3nt | CDR3aa
few | TRBJ1-2 | NA | TRBV6-4 | TGTGCCAGCCGTGAGGGAGCAACCAGGGGCTATGGCTACACCTTC | CASREGATRGYGYTF
NA | TRBJ2-2 | NA | TRBV6-5 | TGTGCCAGCAGGCCCACGGGGATCGGGGAGCTGTTTTTT | CASRPTGIGELFF
NA | TRBJ1-1 | NA | TRBV9 | TGTGCCAGCAGCGTAGATTCACATAACACTGAAGCTTTCTTT | CASSVDSHNTEAFF
NA | TRBJ1-4 | TRBD1 | TRBV5-8 | TGTGCCAGCAGCCAACTTAGGGGGCATACTAATGAAAAACTGTTTTTT | CASSQLRGHTNEKLFF
NA | TRBJ2-5 | NA | TRBV28 | TGTGCCAGCAGTTTCTCGGGACGGTCGTACCAAGAGACCCAGTACTTC | CASSFSGRSYQETQYF
NA | TRBJ2-1 | NA | TRBV14 | TGTGCCAGCAGCCTTACGGGGTTCGACTACAATGAGCAGTTCTTC | CASSLTGFDYNEQFF
few | TRBJ1-6 | TRBD1 | TRBV15 | TGTGCCACCAGCAGGGCCGGGACAGGAAATTCACCCCTCCACTTT | CATSRAGTGNSPLHF
NA | TRBJ1-1 | TRBD1 | TRBV9 | TGTGCCAGCAGCGTCGACCCCAGGGGGCGAGACACTGAAGCTTTCTTT | CASSVDPRGRDTEAFF
once | TRBJ2-7 | TRBD2 | TRBV19 | TGTGCCAGTAGTCGACTAGCGGGGAGAGAGCAGTACTTC | CASSRLAGREQYF
NA | TRBJ2-7 | TRBD1 | TRBV2 | TGTGCCAGCGGAACCGGGACAGGAAGCTACGAGCAGTACTTC | CASGTGTGSYEQYF
NA | TRBJ1-5 | NA | TRBV6-5 | TGTGCCAGCAGTTACTCCAGCAATCAGCCCCAGCATTTT | CASSYSSNQPQHF
NA | TRBJ2-3 | NA | TRBV9 | TGTGCCAGCAGCCCACCCCGGGGAGATACGCAGTATTTT | CASSPPRGDTQYF
NA | TRBJ2-3 | TRBD2 | TRBV7-2 | TGTGCCAGCAGCTTTGCTAGCGGGATCACAGATACGCAGTATTTT | CASSFASGITDTQYF
few | TRBJ1-1 | TRBD1 | TRBV19 | TGTGCCAGTAAGGGACAGTATAACACTGAAGCTTTCTTT | CASKGQYNTEAFF
once | TRBJ2-4 | NA | TRBV7-9 | TGTGCCAGCAGCTTTTCAGGGGCGGAAAACATTCAGTACTTC | CASSFSGAENIQYF
NA | TRBJ1-2 | NA | TRBV5-1 | TGCGCCAGCGGAGAAGACCGCCCTAACTATGGCTACACCTTC | CASGEDRPNYGYTF
NA | TRBJ1-6 | NA | TRBV5-4 | TGTGCCAGCAGCTCACCCGGGCAGGACCGAAATTCACCCCTCCACTTT | CASSSPGQDRNSPLHF
NA | TRBJ1-3 | NA | TRBV9 | TGTGCCAGCAGCGCCATCTCTGGAAACACCATATATTTT | CASSAISGNTIYF
NA | TRBJ1-2 | NA | TRBV19 | TGTGCCAGTAGTGGATGGACTGAGGGCTACACCTTC | CASSGWTEGYTF
once | TRBJ1-2 | NA | TRBV29-1 | TGCAGCGTGGTGACTCCTAACTATGGCTACACCTTC | CSVVTPNYGYTF
NA | TRBJ1-2 | TRBD1 | TRBV2 | TGTGCCAGCAGTGCGAGGGGCAGGGGGCAGGAGGGCTACACCTTC | CASSARGRGQEGYTF
NA | TRBJ1-3 | NA | TRBV7-2 | TGTGCCAGCAGCCCAACCAAGCCCCAGCGGACGGGAAACACCATATATTTT | CASSPTKPQRTGNTIYF
NA | TRBJ1-5 | NA | TRBV7-8 | TGTGCCAGCAGCTTAGGGTCGACCTCAAGCTATCAGCCCCAGCATTTT | CASSLGSTSSYQPQHF
NA | TRBJ2-5 | TRBD2 | TRBV5-1 | TGCGCCAGCACCGTCAGCGGGGGGGCAGGAGAGACCCAGTACTTC | CASTVSGGAGETQYF
NA | TRBJ1-2 | NA | TRBV5-1 | TGCGCCAGCAGCTTATTGGGGGATGGTCTGCTTGGCTACACCTTC | CASSLLGDGLLGYTF
NA | TRBJ2-2 | NA | TRBV7-3 | TGTGCCAGCAGCCCCATTCTCCAGGGGACCGGGGAGCTGTTTTTT | CASSPILQGTGELFF
NA | TRBJ2-3 | NA | TRBV6-5 | TGTGCCAGCAGTTACGCACAGTTGAGCACAGATACGCAGTATTTT | CASSYAQLSTDTQYF
NA | TRBJ1-5 | NA | TRBV28 | TGTGCCAGCAGTTTGCAGGGGTGGGAGCCCCAGCATTTT | CASSLQGWEPQHF
NA | TRBJ2-2 | TRBD2 | TRBV5-4 | TGTGCCAGCAGATCCGGGACTAGCGGGGTAGATGGCGGGGAGCTGTTTTTT | CASRSGTSGVDGGELFF
NA | TRBJ2-1 | TRBD1 | TRBV10-3 | TGTGCCACCACTAACCCGGGACAGGGAAACGATGAGCAGTTCTTC | CATTNPGQGNDEQFF
NA | TRBJ1-3 | TRBD1 | TRBV5-1 | TGCGCCAGCAGCTTAGGAACAGGGGCCATATATTTT | CASSLGTGAIYF
NA | TRBJ2-2 | TRBD1 | TRBV2 | TGTGCCAGCAGAAAACAGGGGTGGGTCACCGGGGAGCTGTTTTTT | CASRKQGWVTGELFF
few | TRBJ1-1 | NA | TRBV11-2 | TGTGCCAGCAGCTTAGGTGTGAACACTGAAGCTTTCTTT | CASSLGVNTEAFF
NA | TRBJ2-7 | NA | TRBV6-5 | TGTGCCAGCAGTTCCTACAGGGTTACCTACGAGCAGTACTTC | CASSSYRVTYEQYF
NA | TRBJ1-1 | TRBD1 | TRBV14 | TGTGCCAGCAGCCATAGTGGCGCAGGGGGCGCGGTGGCTTTCTTT | CASSHSGAGGAVAFF
NA | TRBJ1-3 | TRBD1 | TRBV2 | TGTGCCAGCAGTGTTAAGGGGGCGAACTCTGGAAACACCATATATTTT | CASSVKGANSGNTIYF
NA | TRBJ2-7 | NA | TRBV5-4 | TGTGCCAGCAGCTCCCCAGGGGCCCACGAGCAGTACTTC | CASSSPGAHEQYF
NA | TRBJ1-2 | NA | TRBV23-1 | TGCGCCAGCAGTCAAATGGGCTCCGTGGGGGGGGGCTACACCTTC | CASSQMGSVGGGYTF
NA | TRBJ2-7 | NA | TRBV6-6 | TGTGCCAGCAGTTCCACCGCCGGGGGGCGACGGTACGAGCAGTACTTC | CASSSTAGGRRYEQYF
NA | TRBJ1-5 | NA | TRBV7-7 | TGTGCTAGCAGCTTAGCGCTTGGCCAGCCCCAGCATTTT | CASSLALGQPQHF
once | TRBJ2-5 | TRBD2 | TRBV2 | TGTGCCAGCATTAGGACTAGCGGGCTCGAGACCCAGTACTTC | CASIRTSGLETQYF